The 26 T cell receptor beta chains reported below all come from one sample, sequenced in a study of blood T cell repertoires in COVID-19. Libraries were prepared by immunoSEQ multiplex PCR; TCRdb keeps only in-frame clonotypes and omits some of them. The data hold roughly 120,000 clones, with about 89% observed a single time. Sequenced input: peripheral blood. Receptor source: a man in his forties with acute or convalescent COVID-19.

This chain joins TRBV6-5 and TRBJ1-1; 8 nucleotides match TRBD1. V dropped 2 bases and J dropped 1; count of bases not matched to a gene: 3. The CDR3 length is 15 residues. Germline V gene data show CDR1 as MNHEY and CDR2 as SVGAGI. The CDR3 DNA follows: TGTGCCAGCAGTTACCTCGGACAGGGGAACACTGAAGCTTTCTTT. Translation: CASSYLGQGNTEAFF.

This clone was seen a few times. CDR3 nucleotide sequence: TGTGCCAGTAGTATCTCCCCAGGGGGTGTCACTGAAGCTTTCTTT. This gives the protein CASSISPGGVTEAFF. The rearrangement uses TRBV19 and TRBJ1-1; 7 nucleotides line up with TRBD1. The CDR3 has 15 residues. The V and J ends lost 3 bases and 4 bases, in that order; junction bases with no gene match: 8. Germline CDR1 and CDR2: LNHDA and SQIVND (reference sequence).

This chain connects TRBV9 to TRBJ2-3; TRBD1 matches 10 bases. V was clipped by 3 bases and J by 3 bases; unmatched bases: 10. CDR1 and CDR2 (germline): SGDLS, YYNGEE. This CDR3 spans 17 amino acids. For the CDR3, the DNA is TGTGCCAGCAGCGCTTCCCCGGGACAGGGGTTTACAGATACGCAGTATTTT. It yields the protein CASSASPGQGFTDTQYF. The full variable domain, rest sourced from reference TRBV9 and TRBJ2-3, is DSGVTQTPKHLITATGQRVTLRCSPRSGDLSVYWYQQSLDQGLQFLIQYYNGEERAKGNILERFSAQQFPDLHSELNLSSLELGDSALYFCASSASPGQGFTDTQYFGPGTRLTVL.

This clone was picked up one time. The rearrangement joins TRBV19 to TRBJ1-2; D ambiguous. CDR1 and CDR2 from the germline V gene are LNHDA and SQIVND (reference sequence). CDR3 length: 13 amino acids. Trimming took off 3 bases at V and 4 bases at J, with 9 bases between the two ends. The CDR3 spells CASSIEVSYGYTF. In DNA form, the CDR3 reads TGTGCCAGTAGTATTGAGGTGAGCTATGGCTACACCTTC.

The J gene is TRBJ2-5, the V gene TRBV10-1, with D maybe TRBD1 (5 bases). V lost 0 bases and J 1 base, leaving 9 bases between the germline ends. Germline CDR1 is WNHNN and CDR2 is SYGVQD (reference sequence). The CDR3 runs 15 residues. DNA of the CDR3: TGCGCCAGCAGTGAGTCGCAGGGAATCCAAGAGACCCAGTACTTC. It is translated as CASSESQGIQETQYF.

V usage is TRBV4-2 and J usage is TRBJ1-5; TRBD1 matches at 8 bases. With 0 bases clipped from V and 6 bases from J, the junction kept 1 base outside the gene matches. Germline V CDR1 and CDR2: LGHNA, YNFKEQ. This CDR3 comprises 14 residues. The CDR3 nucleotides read TGTGCCAGCAGCCAAGACAGGGGGCGTCAGCCCCAGCATTTT. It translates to CASSQDRGRQPQHF.

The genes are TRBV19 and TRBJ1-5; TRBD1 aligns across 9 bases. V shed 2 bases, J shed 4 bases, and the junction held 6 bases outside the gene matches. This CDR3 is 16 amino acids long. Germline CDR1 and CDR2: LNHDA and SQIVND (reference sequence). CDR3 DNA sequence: TGTGCCAGTAGTATATACGGACAGGGGCATAATCAGCCCCAGCATTTT. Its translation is CASSIYGQGHNQPQHF.

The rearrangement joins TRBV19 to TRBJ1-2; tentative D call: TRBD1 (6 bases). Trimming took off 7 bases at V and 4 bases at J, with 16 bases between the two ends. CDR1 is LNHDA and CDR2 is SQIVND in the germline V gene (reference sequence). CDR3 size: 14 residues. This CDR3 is CASTPQGIRYGYTF. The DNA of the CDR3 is TGTGCCAGTACCCCACAGGGAATTCGCTATGGCTACACCTTC.

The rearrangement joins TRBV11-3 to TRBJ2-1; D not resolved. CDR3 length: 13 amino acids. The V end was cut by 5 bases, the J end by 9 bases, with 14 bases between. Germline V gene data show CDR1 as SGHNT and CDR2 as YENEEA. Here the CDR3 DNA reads TGTGCCAGCAGCGTATCCTCCCAAGCTGAGCAGTTCTTC. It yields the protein CASSVSSQAEQFF.

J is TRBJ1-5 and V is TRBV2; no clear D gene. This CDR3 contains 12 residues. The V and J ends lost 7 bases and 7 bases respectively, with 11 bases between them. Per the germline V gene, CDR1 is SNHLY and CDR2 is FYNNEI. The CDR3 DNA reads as TGTGCCAGCAATCCAGGTAACCAGCCCCAGCATTTT. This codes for CASNPGNQPQHF.

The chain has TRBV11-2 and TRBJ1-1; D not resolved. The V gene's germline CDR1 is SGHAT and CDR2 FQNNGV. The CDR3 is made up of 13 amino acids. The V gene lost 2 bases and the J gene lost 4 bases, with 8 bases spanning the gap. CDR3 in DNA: TGTGCCAGCAGCTTACAGGTTACCACTGAAGCTTTCTTT. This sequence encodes CASSLQVTTEAFF.

The CDR3 DNA sequence: TGTGCCAGCAGCTCGAGGGTCTATGGCTACACCTTC. Encoded protein: CASSSRVYGYTF. The J gene is TRBJ1-2, the V gene TRBV7-8, with D uncertain. Trimming took off 4 bases at V and 4 bases at J, with 7 bases between the two ends. Per germline, CDR1 SGHVS and CDR2 FQNEAQ. The CDR3 consists of 12 residues.

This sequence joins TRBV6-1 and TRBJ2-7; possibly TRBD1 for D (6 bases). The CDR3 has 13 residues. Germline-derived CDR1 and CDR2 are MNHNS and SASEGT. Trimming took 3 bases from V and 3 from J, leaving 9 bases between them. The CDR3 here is CASSDRGIYEQYF. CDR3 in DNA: TGTGCCAGCAGTGACAGGGGCATCTACGAGCAGTACTTC.

The CDR3 loop reads CAWSVDRAGTGELFF. CDR3 in DNA: TGTGCCTGGAGTGTAGACAGGGCCGGCACCGGGGAGCTGTTTTTT. V usage is TRBV30 and J usage is TRBJ2-2, with TRBD1 matching 7 bases. The CDR3 contains 15 residues. Germline loops: CDR1 GTSNPN, CDR2 SVGIG (reference sequence). V was clipped by 0 bases and J by 4 bases; unmatched bases: 5.

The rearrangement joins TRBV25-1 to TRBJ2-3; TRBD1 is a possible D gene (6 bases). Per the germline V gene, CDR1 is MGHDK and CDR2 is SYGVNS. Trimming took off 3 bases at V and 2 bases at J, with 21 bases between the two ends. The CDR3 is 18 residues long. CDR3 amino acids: CASSDSRLAGVHTDTQYF. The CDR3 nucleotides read TGTGCCAGCAGTGATTCCAGGCTAGCAGGGGTCCACACAGATACGCAGTATTTT. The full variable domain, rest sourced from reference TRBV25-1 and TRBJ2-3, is EADIYQTPRYLVIGTGKKITLECSQTMGHDKMYWYQQDPGMELHLIHYSYGVNSTEKGDLSSESTVSRIRTEHFPLTLESARPSHTSQYLCASSDSRLAGVHTDTQYFGPGTRLTVL.

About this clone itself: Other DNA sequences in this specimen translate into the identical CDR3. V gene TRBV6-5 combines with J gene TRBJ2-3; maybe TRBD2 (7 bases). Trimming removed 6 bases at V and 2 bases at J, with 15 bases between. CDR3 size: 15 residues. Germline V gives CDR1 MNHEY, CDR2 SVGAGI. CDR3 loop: CASSPGGPDTDTQYF. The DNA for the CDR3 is TGTGCCAGCAGCCCGGGGGGCCCAGACACAGATACGCAGTATTTT.

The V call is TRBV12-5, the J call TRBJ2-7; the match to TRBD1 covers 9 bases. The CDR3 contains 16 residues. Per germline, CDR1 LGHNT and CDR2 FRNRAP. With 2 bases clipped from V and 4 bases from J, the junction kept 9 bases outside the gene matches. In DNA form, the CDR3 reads TGTGCTAGTGGTTTGCCTGCCGGGACAGGGATATACGAGCAGTACTTC. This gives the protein CASGLPAGTGIYEQYF.

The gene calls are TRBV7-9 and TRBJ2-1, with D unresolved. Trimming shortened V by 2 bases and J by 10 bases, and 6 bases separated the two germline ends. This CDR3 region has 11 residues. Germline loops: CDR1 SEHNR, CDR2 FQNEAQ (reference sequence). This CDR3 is CASSLLEEQFF. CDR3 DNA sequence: TGTGCCAGCAGCTTATTAGAGGAGCAGTTCTTC.

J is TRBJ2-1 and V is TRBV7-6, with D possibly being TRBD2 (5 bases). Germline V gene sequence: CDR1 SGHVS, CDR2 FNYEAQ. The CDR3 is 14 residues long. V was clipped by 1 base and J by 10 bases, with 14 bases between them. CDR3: CASSLDPSSGEQFF. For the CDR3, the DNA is TGTGCCAGCAGCTTAGACCCTAGCAGCGGAGAGCAGTTCTTC. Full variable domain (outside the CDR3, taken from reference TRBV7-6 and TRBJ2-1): GAGVSQSPRYKVTKRGQDVALRCDPISGHVSLYWYRQALGQGPEFLTYFNYEAQQDKSGLPNDRFSAERPEGSISTLTIQRTEQRDSAMYRCASSLDPSSGEQFFGPGTRLTVL.

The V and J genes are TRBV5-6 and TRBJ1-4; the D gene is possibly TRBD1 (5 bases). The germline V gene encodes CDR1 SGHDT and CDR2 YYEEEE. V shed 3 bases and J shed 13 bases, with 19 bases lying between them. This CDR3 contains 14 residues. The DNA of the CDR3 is TGTGCCAGCAGCTGGGGCCAGGGCCCTAACAGACTGTTTTTT. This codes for CASSWGQGPNRLFF. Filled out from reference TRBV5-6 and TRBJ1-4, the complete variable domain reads DAGVTQSPTHLIKTRGQQVTLRCSPKSGHDTVSWYQQALGQGPQFIFQYYEEEERQRGNFPDRFSGHQFPNYSSELNVNALLLGDSALYLCASSWGQGPNRLFFGSGTQLSVL.

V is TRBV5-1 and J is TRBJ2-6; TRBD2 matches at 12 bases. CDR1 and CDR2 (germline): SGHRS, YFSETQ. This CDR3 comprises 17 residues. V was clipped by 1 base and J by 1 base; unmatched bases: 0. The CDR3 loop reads CASSLTSGRSGANVLTF. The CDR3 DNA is TGCGCCAGCAGCTTGACTAGCGGGAGGTCTGGGGCCAACGTCCTGACTTTC.

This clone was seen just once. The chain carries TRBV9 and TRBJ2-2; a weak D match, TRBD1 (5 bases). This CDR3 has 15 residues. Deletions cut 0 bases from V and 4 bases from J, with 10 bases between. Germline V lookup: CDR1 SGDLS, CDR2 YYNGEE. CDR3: CASSVGWTSTGELFF. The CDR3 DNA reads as TGTGCCAGCAGCGTAGGGTGGACAAGCACCGGGGAGCTGTTTTTT.

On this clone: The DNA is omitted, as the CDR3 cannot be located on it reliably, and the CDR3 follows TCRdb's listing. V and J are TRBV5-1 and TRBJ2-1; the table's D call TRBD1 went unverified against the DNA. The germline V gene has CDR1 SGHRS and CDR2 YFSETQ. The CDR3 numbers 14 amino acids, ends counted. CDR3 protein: CASSTSGRGDEQFF.

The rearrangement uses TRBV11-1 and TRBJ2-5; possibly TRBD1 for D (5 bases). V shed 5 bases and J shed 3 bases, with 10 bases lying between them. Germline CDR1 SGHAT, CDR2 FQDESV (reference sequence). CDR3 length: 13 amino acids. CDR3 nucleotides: TGTGCCAGCAGCCTAGACAGAGAAGAGACCCAGTACTTC. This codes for CASSLDREETQYF.

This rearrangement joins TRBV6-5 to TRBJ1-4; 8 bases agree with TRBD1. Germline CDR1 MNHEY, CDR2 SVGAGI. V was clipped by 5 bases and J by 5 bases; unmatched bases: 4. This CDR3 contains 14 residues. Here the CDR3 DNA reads TGTGCCAGCAGTCCAGGGGGCAGGAATGAAAAACTGTTTTTT. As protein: CASSPGGRNEKLFF.

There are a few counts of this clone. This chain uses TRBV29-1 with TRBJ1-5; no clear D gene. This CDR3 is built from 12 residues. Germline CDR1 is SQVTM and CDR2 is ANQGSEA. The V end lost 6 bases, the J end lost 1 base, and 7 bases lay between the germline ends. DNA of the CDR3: TGCAGCGTCCGGGAGAGCAATCAGCCCCAGCATTTT. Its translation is CSVRESNQPQHF.